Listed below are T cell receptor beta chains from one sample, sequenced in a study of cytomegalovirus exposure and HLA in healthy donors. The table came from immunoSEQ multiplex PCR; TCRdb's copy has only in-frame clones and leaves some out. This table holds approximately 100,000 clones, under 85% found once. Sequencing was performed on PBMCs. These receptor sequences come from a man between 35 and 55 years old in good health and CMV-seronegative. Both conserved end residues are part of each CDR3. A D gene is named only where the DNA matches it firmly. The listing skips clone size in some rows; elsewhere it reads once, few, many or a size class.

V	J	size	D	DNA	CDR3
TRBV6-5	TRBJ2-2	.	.	TGTGCCAGCATGCTCGCAGCGAGGACCGGGGAGCTGTTTTTT	CASMLAARTGELFF
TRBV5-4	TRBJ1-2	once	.	TGTGCCAGCAGCCAAACAGGTGTGCCTTTCTATGGCTACACCTTC	CASSQTGVPFYGYTF
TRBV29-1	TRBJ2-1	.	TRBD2	TGCAGCGCTCGCGCGGGGGGGGAGGCTGAGCAGTTCTTC	CSARAGGEAEQFF
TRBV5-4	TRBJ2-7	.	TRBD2	TGTGCCAGCAGCGGGGCTAGCGGGCCTAACCCCTACGAGCAGTACTTC	CASSGASGPNPYEQYF
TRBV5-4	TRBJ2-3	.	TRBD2	TGTGCCAGCAGCTCCGGACTAGAAGCCGATACGCAGTATTTT	CASSSGLEADTQYF
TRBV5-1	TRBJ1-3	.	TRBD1	TGCGCCAGCAGCTTGGATCAGGGGGGCCCTGGAAACACCATATATTTT	CASSLDQGGPGNTIYF
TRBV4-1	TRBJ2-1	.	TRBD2	TGCGCCAGCAGCACCCAGCGGGGGGACAATGAGCAGTTCTTC	CASSTQRGDNEQFF
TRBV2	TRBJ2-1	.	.	TGTGCCAGCAGTGACGACAGGAGCAATGAGCAGTTCTTC	CASSDDRSNEQFF
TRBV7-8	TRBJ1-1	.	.	TGTGCCAGCAGCTTAGTAGAAGGGGGTTCATATGCTGAAGCTTTCTTT	CASSLVEGGSYAEAFF
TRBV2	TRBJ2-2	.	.	TGTGCCAGCCTTGAGACCGGGGAGCTGTTTTTT	CASLETGELFF
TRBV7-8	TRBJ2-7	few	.	TGTGCCAGCAGCCCCAGCCGAGGGGGCTCCTACGAGCAGTACTTC	CASSPSRGGSYEQYF
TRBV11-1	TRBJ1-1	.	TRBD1	TGTGCCAGCAGCTGGGACAGGAACACTGAAGCTTTCTTT	CASSWDRNTEAFF
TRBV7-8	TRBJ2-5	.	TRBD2	TGTGCCAGCAGCTTACTGGCGGGGGGAGATAGAGAGACCCAGTACTTC	CASSLLAGGDRETQYF
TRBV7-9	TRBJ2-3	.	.	TGTGCCAGCAGCTTAGCGGGGGGTGATACGCAGTATTTT	CASSLAGGDTQYF
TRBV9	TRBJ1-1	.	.	TGTGCCAGCAGCGTGGGGGGGGCGGGGGAAGCTTTCTTT	CASSVGGAGEAFF
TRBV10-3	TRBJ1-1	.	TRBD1	TGTGCCATCAGTGAGTCAGGACAGGGGCGGGGGGCTAACACTGAAGCTTTCTTT	CAISESGQGRGANTEAFF
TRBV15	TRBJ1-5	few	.	TGTGCCACCAGCAGAGATACACATCAGCCCCAGCATTTT	CATSRDTHQPQHF
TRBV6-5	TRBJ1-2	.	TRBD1	TGTGCCAGCAGATGGCGAGACAGGGGGAACTATGGCTACACCTTC	CASRWRDRGNYGYTF
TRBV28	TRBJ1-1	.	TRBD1	TGTGCCAGCAGTTTATCGTTGGGGGCAGGGGGCCTTGGAGCTTTCTTT	CASSLSLGAGGLGAFF
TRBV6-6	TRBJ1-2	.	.	TGTGCCAGCAGCGCAGATCCTCTCTATGGCTACACCTTC	CASSADPLYGYTF
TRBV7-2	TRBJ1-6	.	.	TGTGCCAGCAGCTTAGCGCTCCCCTTGAGCTCCTATAATTCCCCCCTCCACTTT	CASSLALPLSSYNSPLHF
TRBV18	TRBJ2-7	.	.	TGTGCCAGCTCACCAACAGGGAGCTCCTACGAGCAGTACTTC	CASSPTGSSYEQYF
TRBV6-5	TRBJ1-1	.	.	TGTGCCAGCTGCCGGGACAATATGAACACTGAAGCTTTCTTT	CASCRDNMNTEAFF
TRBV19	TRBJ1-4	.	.	TGTGCCAGTCCGTCTGAAAAACTGTTTTTT	CASPSEKLFF